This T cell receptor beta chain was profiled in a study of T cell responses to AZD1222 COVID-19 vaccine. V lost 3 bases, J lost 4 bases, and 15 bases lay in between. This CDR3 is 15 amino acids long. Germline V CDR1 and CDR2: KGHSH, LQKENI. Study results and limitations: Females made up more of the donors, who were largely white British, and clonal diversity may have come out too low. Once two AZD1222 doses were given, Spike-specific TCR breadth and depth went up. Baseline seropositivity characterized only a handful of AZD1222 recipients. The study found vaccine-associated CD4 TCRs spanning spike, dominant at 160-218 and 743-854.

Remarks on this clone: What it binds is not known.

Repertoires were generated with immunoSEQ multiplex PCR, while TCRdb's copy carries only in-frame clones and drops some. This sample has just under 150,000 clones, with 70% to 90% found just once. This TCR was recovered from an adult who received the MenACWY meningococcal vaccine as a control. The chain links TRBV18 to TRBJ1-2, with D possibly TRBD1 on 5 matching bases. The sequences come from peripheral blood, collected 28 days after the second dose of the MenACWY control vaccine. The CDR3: CASSPTAGSGYGYTF. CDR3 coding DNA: TGTGCCAGCTCACCTACTGCAGGGAGCGGCTATGGCTACACCTTC.